The rows below give T cell receptor beta chains drawn from one sample of a study of CD8+CD57+ T cells in acquired aplastic anemia. Via MiXCR, TCRdb re-called the reads, giving one row per CDR3 protein. The repertoire consists of 200,000 to 250,000 distinct CDR3 sequences, with 30% to 40% occurring once and the leading ten covering 0.9% to 1.2%. The specimen sequenced was sorted CD4+, CD8+, or CD8+CD57+ T cells (not recorded which) from PBMCs. The receptors stem from a human donor in good health, serving as a control. CDR3s include the opening cysteine and the closing phenylalanine or tryptophan.

j_gene: TRBJ2-6; v_gene: TRBV7-8; CDR3aa: CASRGIVGANVLTF
j_gene: TRBJ2-7; v_gene: TRBV10-3; CDR3aa: CAISPGTSGGPPYEQYF
j_gene: TRBJ1-1; v_gene: TRBV5-1; CDR3aa: CASSWGGQENTEAFF
j_gene: TRBJ2-5; v_gene: TRBV20-1; CDR3aa: CSARDVDQETQYF
j_gene: TRBJ1-2; v_gene: TRBV12-3/TRBV12-4; CDR3aa: CASSLGASNYGYTF
j_gene: TRBJ2-3; v_gene: TRBV6-4; CDR3aa: CASSDPGTGGLDTQYF
j_gene: TRBJ1-5; v_gene: TRBV7-8; CDR3aa: CASSLFGVPNQPQHF
j_gene: TRBJ1-2; v_gene: TRBV6-1; CDR3aa: CASRETGGSDSSTF
j_gene: TRBJ2-5; v_gene: TRBV24-1; CDR3aa: CATSGRGQAQETQYF
j_gene: TRBJ2-5; v_gene: TRBV5-8; CDR3aa: CASAWGWGQETQYF
j_gene: TRBJ1-2; v_gene: TRBV12-3/TRBV12-4; CDR3aa: CASSFGGHGYTF
j_gene: TRBJ2-3; v_gene: TRBV20-1; CDR3aa: CSAPIAAATDTQYF
j_gene: TRBJ2-7; v_gene: TRBV7-9; CDR3aa: CASSLPVNYEQYF
j_gene: TRBJ2-7; v_gene: TRBV20-1; CDR3aa: CSAPRWTSGLYEQYF
j_gene: TRBJ1-2; v_gene: TRBV6-6; CDR3aa: CASSYGDGPYGYTF
j_gene: TRBJ2-3; v_gene: TRBV20-1; CDR3aa: CSAREALTRGSSGDTQYF
j_gene: TRBJ1-2; v_gene: TRBV14; CDR3aa: CASSQAGQGDGYTF
j_gene: TRBJ2-1; v_gene: TRBV2; CDR3aa: CASRDGGLGQFF
j_gene: TRBJ1-2; v_gene: TRBV20-1; CDR3aa: CSASPGILYGYTF
j_gene: TRBJ1-4; v_gene: TRBV7-9; CDR3aa: CASSSRTGYNEKLFF
j_gene: TRBJ2-3; v_gene: TRBV11-2; CDR3aa: CASSLVVAADTQYF
j_gene: TRBJ1-1; v_gene: TRBV7-2; CDR3aa: CASSSPGQGRTEAFF
j_gene: TRBJ1-2; v_gene: TRBV10-3; CDR3aa: CAAQQGAGGYTF
j_gene: TRBJ2-1; v_gene: TRBV5-8; CDR3aa: CASSSRLAAYNEQFF
j_gene: TRBJ2-4; v_gene: TRBV20-1; CDR3aa: CSATKPETGAKNIQYF
j_gene: TRBJ2-7; v_gene: TRBV7-3; CDR3aa: CASSLAPSGSYEQYF
j_gene: TRBJ2-3; v_gene: TRBV15; CDR3aa: CATSRAGRGSADTQYF
j_gene: TRBJ1-1; v_gene: TRBV5-1; CDR3aa: CASSYGRGDTEAFF
j_gene: TRBJ2-7; v_gene: TRBV15; CDR3aa: CATSSFDPSYEQYF
j_gene: TRBJ2-6; v_gene: TRBV20-1; CDR3aa: CSAPTSGGANVLTF
j_gene: TRBJ2-2; v_gene: TRBV19; CDR3aa: CTSSKVAAKGTGELFF
j_gene: TRBJ1-5; v_gene: TRBV30; CDR3aa: CAWSEGSNQPQHF
j_gene: TRBJ1-5; v_gene: TRBV7-9; CDR3aa: CASSGDRQPQHF
j_gene: TRBJ2-5; v_gene: TRBV20-1; CDR3aa: CSARDGQDYETQYF
j_gene: TRBJ2-1; v_gene: TRBV7-9; CDR3aa: CASSLALASGPYNEQFF
j_gene: TRBJ1-5; v_gene: TRBV2; CDR3aa: CASTGDRGNQPQHF
j_gene: TRBJ1-1; v_gene: TRBV7-9; CDR3aa: CASSLGGPGQGWSNTEAFF
j_gene: TRBJ2-5; v_gene: TRBV11-2; CDR3aa: CASSPNPGGLGETQYF
j_gene: TRBJ1-2; v_gene: TRBV7-2; CDR3aa: CASSATLTTSYGYTF
j_gene: TRBJ1-1; v_gene: TRBV7-2; CDR3aa: CASSLATNTEAFF
j_gene: TRBJ2-3; v_gene: TRBV25-1; CDR3aa: CASSELGGTDTQYF
j_gene: TRBJ2-7; v_gene: TRBV7-9; CDR3aa: CASSLTLGTYEQYF
j_gene: TRBJ2-5; v_gene: TRBV2; CDR3aa: CASFWGPSSQTQYF
j_gene: TRBJ2-1; v_gene: TRBV5-4; CDR3aa: CASSWTSGRANEQFF
j_gene: TRBJ2-5; v_gene: TRBV5-1; CDR3aa: CASRGTSEGETQYF
j_gene: TRBJ1-6; v_gene: TRBV2; CDR3aa: CASSGDRAGNSPLHF
j_gene: TRBJ1-2; v_gene: TRBV19; CDR3aa: CASSIDVDRGPNYGYTF
j_gene: TRBJ2-7; v_gene: TRBV15; CDR3aa: CATSSEWAGQGWYF
j_gene: TRBJ2-5; v_gene: TRBV4-1; CDR3aa: CASSPSPQETQYF
j_gene: TRBJ2-1; v_gene: TRBV2; CDR3aa: CASRTSGLVDEQFF
j_gene: TRBJ2-5; v_gene: TRBV3-1; CDR3aa: CASSRGRQETQYF
j_gene: TRBJ2-1; v_gene: TRBV24-1; CDR3aa: CATSDLSGNEQFF
j_gene: TRBJ1-1; v_gene: TRBV11-2; CDR3aa: CASSLFGLSTEAFF
j_gene: TRBJ1-5; v_gene: TRBV20-1; CDR3aa: CSASQDRGRQPQHF